Listed here are 13 T cell receptor beta chains from one sample, sequenced in a study of blood T cell repertoires in COVID-19. Sequenced by immunoSEQ multiplex PCR; TCRdb stores in-frame clones only, minus some. The sample contains roughly 120,000 clones, around nine tenths of which appear only once. What was sequenced was peripheral blood. The source is a woman between 50 and 59 years old with active or convalescent COVID-19.

CDR3 protein: CASSPIPGEETQYF. The CDR3 nucleotides are TGTGCCAGCTCACCAATCCCAGGGGAAGAGACCCAGTACTTC. The J gene is TRBJ2-5, the V gene TRBV18, with D possibly matching TRBD1 (6 bases). V lost 2 bases, J lost 3 bases, and 10 bases lay in between. Germline loops: CDR1 KGHSH, CDR2 LQKENI. The CDR3 runs 14 residues.

This chain joins TRBV28 and TRBJ1-2; D is undetermined. The V gene lost 1 base and the J gene lost 4 bases, with 7 bases spanning the gap. The CDR3 runs to 13 residues. From germline, CDR1 is MDHEN and CDR2 SYDVKM. Here the CDR3 reads CASSLSGFYGYTF. In nucleotides, the CDR3 is TGTGCCAGCAGTTTATCGGGGTTCTATGGCTACACCTTC.

The gene calls are TRBV6-4 and TRBJ2-3; D gene ambiguous. CDR3 size: 13 residues. V shed 5 bases and J shed 6 bases, with 12 bases lying between them. In germline, CDR1 is MRHNA, CDR2 SNTAGT. DNA for the CDR3: TGTGCCAGCAGTCCTCGCGACTTTGATACGCAGTATTTT. It codes for CASSPRDFDTQYF.

V gene TRBV12-3 or TRBV12-4 combines with J gene TRBJ1-1; D call uncertain. The CDR3 has 13 amino acids. V was shortened by 4 bases and J by 5 bases, with 11 bases between the two germline ends. The DNA for the CDR3 is TGTGCCAGCAGTTCCCCCACAGCAACTGAAGCTTTCTTT. Protein sequence: CASSSPTATEAFF.

The CDR3 reads CASSYPEYQSSQEVNEQFF. The CDR3 DNA is TGTGCCAGCAGTTACCCTGAATACCAAAGCTCACAAGAGGTCAATGAGCAGTTCTTC. This chain connects TRBV6-2 or TRBV6-3 to TRBJ2-1; the D is unclear. The CDR3 loop spans 19 amino acids. Germline V CDR1 and CDR2: MNHEY, SVGEGT. V was shortened by 2 bases and J by 6 bases, with 26 bases between the two germline ends.

This chain uses TRBV29-1 with TRBJ2-7; D remains ambiguous. The ends were cut back, 1 base at V and 5 bases at J, with 9 bases in the middle. This CDR3 has 12 amino acids. Germline loops: CDR1 SQVTM, CDR2 ANQGSEA. The CDR3, as DNA: TGCAGCGTTGAAGCTGGCGGTGACGAGCAGTACTTC. Protein product: CSVEAGGDEQYF.

The chain joins TRBV6-4 to TRBJ1-5; 8 bases are a match to TRBD1. Germline V gene sequence: CDR1 MRHNA, CDR2 SNTAGT. J lost 0 bases, V lost 7 bases, and 11 bases had no gene match. There are 17 residues in the CDR3. The CDR3 bases are TGTGCCAGCAAAGGATGGACAGGGATCTATAGCAATCAGCCCCAGCATTTT. Encoded protein: CASKGWTGIYSNQPQHF.

This clone was counted between two and nine times. The rearrangement joins TRBV21-1 to TRBJ2-1; no check of the table's D call, TRBD2, against the DNA was made. TRBV21-1 is deemed a pseudogene. CDR3 size: 18 residues. CDR3 residues: CASRLQRVTSGNDNEQFF. The CDR3 DNA follows: TGTGCCAGCAGGCTCCAACGAGTGACTAGCGGGAATGACAATGAGCAGTTCTTC.

The CDR3 DNA reads as TGTGCCAGTAGCGGATGGGCCCTGAACACTGAAGCTTTCTTT. Translating gives CASSGWALNTEAFF. The chain has TRBV19 and TRBJ1-1; D gene ambiguous. Germline V CDR1 and CDR2: LNHDA, SQIVND (reference sequence). CDR3 length: 14 residues. V lost 6 bases and J lost 0, with 11 bases in between.

The chain is built from TRBV7-2 and TRBJ2-4, with 10 bases aligning to TRBD2. V gave up 2 bases and J gave up 5 bases; unmatched junction bases: 6. Germline values: CDR1 SGHTA, CDR2 FQGNSA. CDR3 length equals 16 residues. In nucleotides, the CDR3 is TGTGCCAGCAGCTTAACGCGGACTAGCGGACAAAACATTCAGTACTTC. Translation: CASSLTRTSGQNIQYF.

The chain uses TRBV20-1 and TRBJ2-3; 7 bases match TRBD2. Germline trimming cut 3 bases from V and 4 bases from J; bases unmatched to any gene: 7. The V gene's germline CDR1 is DFQATT and CDR2 SNEGSKA (reference sequence). The CDR3 sequence is 14 residues long. For the CDR3, the DNA is TGCAGTGCTAGTGGCCGGGGAGGGTCAGATACGCAGTATTTT. It yields the protein CSASGRGGSDTQYF.

The chain couples TRBV19 to TRBJ2-7, with D perhaps matching TRBD1 (6 bases). The germline V and J ends were trimmed by 5 bases and 9 bases, with 17 bases remaining between them. The CDR3 sequence is 13 residues long. Germline V CDR1 and CDR2: LNHDA, SQIVND (reference sequence). CDR3 loop: CASSPQGSQGQYF. As DNA, the CDR3 is TGTGCCAGTAGTCCCCAGGGGTCACAGGGGCAGTACTTC.

The chain joins TRBV29-1 to TRBJ2-1; TRBD1 or TRBD2 may be the D gene (10 bases each). The CDR3 is made up of 18 amino acids. The V end was cut by 3 bases, the J end by 2 bases, with 23 bases between. Germline V lookup: CDR1 SQVTM, CDR2 ANQGSEA. In DNA, the CDR3 is TGCAGCGTTGAGACAGGGGGCGTAGCGGGAGGACCCTACAATGAGCAGTTCTTC. It codes for CSVETGGVAGGPYNEQFF.